These 18 T cell receptor beta chains share one sample of origin, sequenced in a study of T cells in Graves' hyperthyroidism and ophthalmopathy. Amplification targeted TCR beta CDR3 regions from RNA transcripts. Using the HTBI primer set, a first-round RT-PCR was run on the TCR CDR3. TCRdb recomputed calls from the multiplex PCR reads with MiXCR, one row per CDR3 protein. The table lists approximately 300,000 distinct CDR3 sequences, approximately 18% of them singletons. Sequenced material: blood. The receptors shown here come from a man in his fifties with Graves' ophthalmopathy.

This clonotype was counted only a few times. The CDR3 sequence: CATIQGSNSPLHF. In DNA, the CDR3 is TGTGCCACCATACAGGGGAGCAATTCACCCCTCCACTTT. V and J are TRBV6-1 and TRBJ1-6; 7 bases line up with TRBD1. The length of the CDR3 is 13 residues. Germline V gene sequence: CDR1 MNHNS, CDR2 SASEGT. After removal of 10 bases from V and 7 bases from J, the junction contained 7 bases not matched to a gene.

This clonotype has only a few counts. The rearrangement links TRBV11-2 to TRBJ2-1; D tentatively reads TRBD1 or TRBD2 (6 bases each). The V gene's germline CDR1 is SGHAT and CDR2 FQNNGV. The V end lost 1 base, the J end lost 10 bases, and 20 bases lay between the germline ends. This CDR3 is built from 16 residues. CDR3 in amino acids: CASSLAFGGARVEQFF. The CDR3 bases are TGTGCCAGCAGCTTAGCATTCGGGGGCGCCAGGGTGGAGCAGTTCTTC.

This clonotype has only a few counts. V is TRBV20-1 and J is TRBJ2-3; 8 nucleotides agree with TRBD2. Germline V gene sequence: CDR1 DFQATT, CDR2 SNEGSKA (reference sequence). J was trimmed by 0 bases and V by 0 bases; bases with no gene match: 5. The CDR3 loop spans 16 amino acids. Written as DNA, the CDR3 is TGCAGTGCTAGAGATAGTGGACTAGCAAGCACAGATACGCAGTATTTT. Translation: CSARDSGLASTDTQYF.

This chain links TRBV7-9 with TRBJ2-7, with D possibly called TRBD1 or TRBD2 (5 bases each). CDR1 SEHNR and CDR2 FQNEAQ come from the germline V gene (reference sequence). This CDR3 spans 14 amino acids. Trimming removed 1 base from V and 4 bases from J, with 11 bases in between. The CDR3 is CASSLEGDGYEQYF. The CDR3 DNA reads TGTGCCAGCAGCTTAGAAGGGGACGGGTACGAGCAGTACTTC.

The V call is TRBV19, the J call TRBJ2-6, with D uncertain. The germline V and J ends were trimmed by 6 bases and 0 bases, with 12 bases remaining between them. The CDR3 is 16 amino acids. The V gene's germline CDR1 is LNHDA and CDR2 SQIVND (reference sequence). CDR3 in amino acids: CASRPGPVSGANVLTF. In DNA form, the CDR3 reads TGTGCCAGTAGACCTGGACCAGTCTCTGGGGCCAACGTCCTGACTTTC.

Details on this clonotype: This may be a read error, as it is one base from a much larger clone. This chain uses TRBV20-1 with TRBJ2-3; 8 bases line up with TRBD2. V lost 1 base, J lost 4 bases, and 4 bases stayed unmatched. This CDR3 contains 14 residues. Germline V lookup: CDR1 DFQATT, CDR2 SNEGSKA (reference sequence). This CDR3 is CSARGLAHADTQYF. The CDR3 DNA is TGCAGTGCTAGAGGACTAGCGCACGCAGATACGCAGTATTTT.

This clonotype was detected only a few times. V is TRBV29-1 and J is TRBJ2-3; 15 bases are shared with TRBD2. Germline V gene lookup returns CDR1 SQVTM and CDR2 ANQGSEA. The CDR3 has 17 residues. V shed 5 bases and J 0 bases; nucleotides not matched to a gene: 6. In nucleotides, the CDR3 is TGCAGCGTTCGTGGGACTAGCGGGAGGCCTAGCACAGATACGCAGTATTTT. Protein product: CSVRGTSGRPSTDTQYF.

This clonotype was seen ten or more times. The rearrangement joins TRBV20-1 to TRBJ2-7; no firm D call. The germline V gene has CDR1 DFQATT and CDR2 SNEGSKA (reference sequence). This CDR3 region has 13 residues. The CDR3 nucleotides read TGCAGCGGTATATCCTTACCCTCCTACGAGCAGTACTTC. This gives the protein CSGISLPSYEQYF.

This clonotype was recorded at least ten times. This chain links TRBV10-3 with TRBJ2-1; 7 bases are shared with TRBD2. CDR3 size: 16 residues. Germline loops: CDR1 ENHRY, CDR2 SYGVKD. V gave up 3 bases and J gave up 7 bases; unmatched junction bases: 12. The CDR3 DNA follows: TGTGCCATCAGTGATGTTCTGTCAGGTAGCGGGAATGAGCAGTTCTTC. Its translation is CAISDVLSGSGNEQFF.

V gene TRBV28 combines with J gene TRBJ1-5; possibly TRBD1 for D (5 bases). The V end was cut by 4 bases, the J end by 5 bases, with 12 bases between. CDR1 MDHEN and CDR2 SYDVKM come from the germline V gene. The CDR3 contains 14 residues. CDR3 coding DNA: TGTGCCAGCAGTTCCTCGCTGGGGCATCAGCCCCAGCATTTT. Protein sequence: CASSSSLGHQPQHF. The full variable domain, completed using reference TRBV28 and TRBJ1-5, is DVKVTQSSRYLVKRTGEKVFLECVQDMDHENMFWYRQDPGLGLRLIYFSYDVKMKEKGDIPEGYSVSREKKERFSLILESASTNQTSMYLCASSSSLGHQPQHFGDGTRLSIL.

This clonotype was detected once. The chain has TRBV12-3 or TRBV12-4 and TRBJ2-2, with D unresolved. With 7 bases removed from V and 4 bases from J, the gap between germline ends came to 13 bases. CDR3 length equals 14 residues. The CDR3 DNA reads as TGTGCCAGCACCCTCCAAGTGGGCACCGGGGAGCTGTTTTTT. Translation gives CASTLQVGTGELFF.

This clonotype was seen at least ten times. The gene calls are TRBV3-1 and TRBJ1-2, with D unclear. Germline values: CDR1 LGHDT, CDR2 YNNKEL (reference sequence). CDR3 length: 13 residues. V lost 1 base and J lost 7, with 10 bases in between. For the CDR3, the DNA is TGTGCCAGCAGCCAAGCGGTGGGATCTGGCTACACCTTC. Its protein product is CASSQAVGSGYTF.

In this sample, this clonotype turned up a few times. The chain is built from TRBV15 and TRBJ2-4; D might be TRBD2 (7 bases). Germline lookup yields CDR1 LNHNV and CDR2 YYDKDF (reference sequence). The V gene lost 3 bases and the J gene lost 0 bases, with 30 bases spanning the gap. The CDR3 has 22 residues. The CDR3 region has the DNA TGTGCCACCAGCAGCGGGGGGCAGGGGAGGATTGGTACAGCCATAGCCAAAAACATTCAGTACTTC. Translating gives CATSSGGQGRIGTAIAKNIQYF.

The table lists this clonotype with a few counts. The rearrangement uses TRBV11-1 and TRBJ2-7; D not resolved. The CDR3 spans 13 residues. Germline values: CDR1 SGHAT, CDR2 FQDESV (reference sequence). The V end was cut by 5 bases, the J end by 2 bases, with 10 bases between. The CDR3 loop is CASSPRWAYEQYF. As DNA, the CDR3 is TGTGCCAGCAGCCCCCGTTGGGCCTACGAGCAGTACTTC.

On this clonotype: Just one base apart from a much larger clone, this may be a read error. V and J are TRBV5-1 and TRBJ1-1; maybe TRBD1 (5 bases). CDR1 and CDR2 from the germline V gene are SGHRS and YFSETQ. The CDR3 is 15 amino acids. Here the CDR3 reads CTSRPGGMDRTEAFF. The CDR3, as DNA: TGCACCAGCAGGCCGGGGGGGATGGATCGCACTGAAGCTTTCTTT.

This clonotype was counted many times. This chain links TRBV5-1 with TRBJ2-7; TRBD2 aligns across 7 bases. CDR3 length: 14 residues. Germline V lookup: CDR1 SGHRS, CDR2 YFSETQ. J was trimmed by 6 bases and V by 3 bases; bases with no gene match: 9. CDR3 amino acids: CASSSGLDLPEQYF. CDR3 nucleotides: TGCGCCAGCAGCTCAGGACTAGATCTCCCCGAGCAGTACTTC.

This clonotype has just a few counts. This rearrangement joins TRBV28 to TRBJ1-4; 11 bases align to TRBD1. Germline values: CDR1 MDHEN, CDR2 SYDVKM. The CDR3 spans 15 residues. V lost 5 bases to trimming and J lost 8 bases; unmatched junction nucleotides: 7. The CDR3: CASSNPGTGGEKLFF. The CDR3, as DNA: TGTGCCAGCAGTAACCCCGGGACAGGGGGGGAAAAACTGTTTTTT. The full variable domain, rest sourced from reference TRBV28 and TRBJ1-4, is DVKVTQSSRYLVKRTGEKVFLECVQDMDHENMFWYRQDPGLGLRLIYFSYDVKMKEKGDIPEGYSVSREKKERFSLILESASTNQTSMYLCASSNPGTGGEKLFFGSGTQLSVL.

The chain couples TRBV28 to TRBJ2-1; 8 nucleotides line up with TRBD2. The CDR3 loop spans 17 amino acids. The ends lost 3 bases at V and 0 bases at J; junction bases unmatched: 7. Germline CDR1 and CDR2: MDHEN and SYDVKM. The CDR3 loop reads CASSFTYSGTSYNEQFF. The CDR3 DNA follows: TGTGCCAGCAGTTTCACCTATAGCGGGACCTCCTACAATGAGCAGTTCTTC.